The TCR beta chain under discussion was sequenced for a study of T-cell reconstitution after alpha-beta-depleted transplantation in children. For TCRbeta, the library was prepared with unique molecular identifiers. Each CDR3 protein is one row after TCRdb ran MiXCR on the PCR reads. This sample carries 250,000 to 350,000 distinct CDR3 sequences, 9.5% to 10% of them seen once, and the ten largest clones take roughly 9.1%. The CDR3 runs 16 residues. From germline, CDR1 is MGHDK and CDR2 SYGVNS. The V gene lost 1 base and the J gene lost 4 bases, with 16 bases spanning the gap. The sequences come from PBMCs from the stem cell graft donor, collected from the stem cell graft. This chain links TRBV25-1 with TRBJ2-5, with a possible D match to TRBD2 (7 bases). The receptor's source is a human donor who donated a stem cell graft to a child with SCID. CDR3 residues: CASSEFLGGARETQYF. The CDR3 DNA sequence: TGTGCCAGCAGTGAATTCCTGGGGGGGGCGAGAGAGACCCAGTACTTC.